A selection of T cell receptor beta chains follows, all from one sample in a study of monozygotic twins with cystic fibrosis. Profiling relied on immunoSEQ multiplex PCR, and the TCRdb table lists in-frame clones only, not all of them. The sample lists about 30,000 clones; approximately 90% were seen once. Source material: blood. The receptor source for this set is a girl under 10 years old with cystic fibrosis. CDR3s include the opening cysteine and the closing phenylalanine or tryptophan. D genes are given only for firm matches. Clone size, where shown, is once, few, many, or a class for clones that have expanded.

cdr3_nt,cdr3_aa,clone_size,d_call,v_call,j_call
TGTGCCAGTGGGGAGCAGCCCCAGCATTTT,CASGEQPQHF,few,-,TRBV2,TRBJ1-5
TGTGCCAGCAGCCAAGATCCCGGGAGGAGCAATCAGCCCCAGCATTTT,CASSQDPGRSNQPQHF,-,-,TRBV4-2,TRBJ1-5
TGTGCCAGCAGTTACCTGGGACTAGAGGACACAGATACGCAGTATTTT,CASSYLGLEDTDTQYF,-,TRBD2,TRBV6-6,TRBJ2-3
TGCGCCAGCAGCTATGGACAGTACGAGCAGTACTTC,CASSYGQYEQYF,-,-,TRBV5-1,TRBJ2-7
TGCAGCGTTGAACCTTCCGGGACACAAGAGACCCAGTACTTC,CSVEPSGTQETQYF,medium-sized,-,TRBV29-1,TRBJ2-5
TGTGCCAGCAGTGACGGGGACGGAGGTGAAGCTTTCTTT,CASSDGDGGEAFF,-,-,TRBV6-4,TRBJ1-1
TGTGCCAGCAGCCAAGACTCAGGGGTGGCCGGGGAGCTGTTTTTT,CASSQDSGVAGELFF,-,-,TRBV4-2,TRBJ2-2
TGTGCCAGCAAACCTCAGATAGACAGTAACTATGGCTACACCTTC,CASKPQIDSNYGYTF,-,-,TRBV13,TRBJ1-2
TGTGCCAGCAGTTTGCGAGCCTCCGTTAGTGAGCAGTTCTTC,CASSLRASVSEQFF,-,-,TRBV2,TRBJ2-1
TGTGCCAGCACCCCCCCGGGGGGATACACCGGGGAGCTGTTTTTT,CASTPPGGYTGELFF,-,TRBD2,TRBV7-2,TRBJ2-2
TGTGCCAGCAGCTTGAAGGGGGCAACCGGGGAGCTGTTTTTT,CASSLKGATGELFF,-,TRBD1,TRBV5-4,TRBJ2-2
TGTGCCAGCAGAACCACCCTGGCAGCGGGGCGCAATGAGCAGTTCTTC,CASRTTLAAGRNEQFF,-,TRBD2,TRBV6-6,TRBJ2-1
TGTGCCACCAGCCTGAGTGAGGCTGGGGCCAACGTCCTGACTTTC,CATSLSEAGANVLTF,-,-,TRBV15,TRBJ2-6
TGCGCCAGCAGCTTGGCGACTTCGCCGGGACAGGGAGCCTACAATGAGCAGTTCTTC,CASSLATSPGQGAYNEQFF,-,TRBD1,TRBV5-1,TRBJ2-1
TGTGCCAGCAGTTGGACGGCGTATAATTCACCCCTCCACTTT,CASSWTAYNSPLHF,few,-,TRBV27,TRBJ1-6
TGTGCCAGCAGGGGGCAATTTAATTCCTACGAGCAGTACTTC,CASRGQFNSYEQYF,-,-,TRBV25-1,TRBJ2-7
TGTGCCAGCAGTACCCTCCGGGTCGAGGGAAGTCATGAGCAGTTCTTC,CASSTLRVEGSHEQFF,-,-,TRBV27,TRBJ2-1
TGTGCCAGCAGTGAGGGCAGGGTTGGTGGCAATGAGCAGTTCTTC,CASSEGRVGGNEQFF,-,-,TRBV2,TRBJ2-1
TGTGCCAGCAGCGTAGCCCGGACAGGGAGTAAAACTGAAGCTTTCTTT,CASSVARTGSKTEAFF,-,TRBD1,TRBV9,TRBJ1-1
TGTGCCAGCAGCTCGATCAGGGGAGACAAAAACATTCAGTACTTC,CASSSIRGDKNIQYF,-,-,TRBV7-2,TRBJ2-4
TGTGCCAGTAGTATATTCAGATACACTGAAGCTTTCTTT,CASSIFRYTEAFF,few,-,TRBV19,TRBJ1-1
TGTGCCAGCAGCTCACTACGGCCGGGACAGGGCCACTACGAGCAGTACTTC,CASSSLRPGQGHYEQYF,-,TRBD1,TRBV7-8,TRBJ2-7
TGTGCCAGCAGTGAAGGGGCGAGGGGCTACACCTTC,CASSEGARGYTF,-,-,TRBV6-1,TRBJ1-2
TGTGCCAGCAGCTTCAGTAATGGGGAGACCCAGTACTTC,CASSFSNGETQYF,-,-,TRBV7-2,TRBJ2-5
TGTGCCAGCAGGGACTTCTCCTACAATGAGCAGTTCTTC,CASRDFSYNEQFF,-,-,TRBV19,TRBJ2-1
TGTGCCAGCAGCTTAGGGGGGGCTAGTGGCTACACCTTC,CASSLGGASGYTF,-,-,TRBV7-2,TRBJ1-2
TGTGCCAGCAGCAGAAGGGGCGGGACCCAGTACTTC,CASSRRGGTQYF,once,-,TRBV5-6,TRBJ2-5
TGCGCCAGCAGCCAACAAGGTCGGGGCTACACCTTC,CASSQQGRGYTF,-,-,TRBV4-1,TRBJ1-2
TGTGCCAGCAGCCTACGACAGGGGGCCAACACTGAAGCTTTCTTT,CASSLRQGANTEAFF,once,TRBD1,TRBV7-9,TRBJ1-1
TGCAGCGCGGCTTTTAGGGGGAGGAACACTGAAGCTTTCTTT,CSAAFRGRNTEAFF,-,-,TRBV29-1,TRBJ1-1
TGCGCCAGCAGCCCCGGGCCCGGGTGGGACTACGAGCAGTACTTC,CASSPGPGWDYEQYF,-,-,TRBV5-1,TRBJ2-7
TGTGCCAGCAGCCAAATTCGCACAGGAGACTACACCTTC,CASSQIRTGDYTF,-,-,TRBV14,TRBJ1-2
TGTGCCAGCAGCTATGGGGCCAGACACCTCTACGAGCAGTACTTC,CASSYGARHLYEQYF,-,-,TRBV7-6,TRBJ2-7
TGTGCCAGCCGCTTATCTACGGTGGATGGTGGCTACACCTTC,CASRLSTVDGGYTF,few,-,TRBV2,TRBJ1-2
TGTGCCAGCAGTGAATCAGACAGACATACCAATACGCAGTATTTT,CASSESDRHTNTQYF,-,-,TRBV6-1,TRBJ2-3
TGTGCTTTGACCTACGAGCAGTACTTC,CALTYEQYF,-,-,TRBV6-6,TRBJ2-7
TGCGCCAGCAGCTTGGGACGCAGGATCCAAGAGACCCAGTACTTC,CASSLGRRIQETQYF,-,-,TRBV5-1,TRBJ2-5
TGTGCCTGGAGCGGGGGCCGAAGGAACACTGAAGCTTTCTTT,CAWSGGRRNTEAFF,-,-,TRBV30,TRBJ1-1
TGTGCCAGCCGAGTTACTAGCGGGGGTTCCTACGAGCAGTACTTC,CASRVTSGGSYEQYF,-,TRBD2,TRBV7-8,TRBJ2-7
TGTGCCAGCAGCTTAGGTCAGGGGGCGCCGTCAAACACCATATATTTT,CASSLGQGAPSNTIYF,-,TRBD1,TRBV7-9,TRBJ1-3